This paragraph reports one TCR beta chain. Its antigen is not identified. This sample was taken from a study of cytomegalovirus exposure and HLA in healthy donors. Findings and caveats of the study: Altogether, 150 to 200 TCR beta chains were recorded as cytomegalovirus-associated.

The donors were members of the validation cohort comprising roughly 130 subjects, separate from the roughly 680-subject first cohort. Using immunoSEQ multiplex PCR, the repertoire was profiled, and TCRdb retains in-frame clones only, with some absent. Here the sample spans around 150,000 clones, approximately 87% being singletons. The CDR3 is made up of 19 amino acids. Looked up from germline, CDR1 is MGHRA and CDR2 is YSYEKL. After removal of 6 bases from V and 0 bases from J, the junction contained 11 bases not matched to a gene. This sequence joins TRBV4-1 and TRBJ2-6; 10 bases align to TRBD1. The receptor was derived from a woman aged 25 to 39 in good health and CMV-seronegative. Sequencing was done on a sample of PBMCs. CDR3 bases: TGCGCCAGCAGACTTATTCCGGGACAGGGGACCTCTGGGGCCAACGTCCTGACTTTC. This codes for CASRLIPGQGTSGANVLTF.